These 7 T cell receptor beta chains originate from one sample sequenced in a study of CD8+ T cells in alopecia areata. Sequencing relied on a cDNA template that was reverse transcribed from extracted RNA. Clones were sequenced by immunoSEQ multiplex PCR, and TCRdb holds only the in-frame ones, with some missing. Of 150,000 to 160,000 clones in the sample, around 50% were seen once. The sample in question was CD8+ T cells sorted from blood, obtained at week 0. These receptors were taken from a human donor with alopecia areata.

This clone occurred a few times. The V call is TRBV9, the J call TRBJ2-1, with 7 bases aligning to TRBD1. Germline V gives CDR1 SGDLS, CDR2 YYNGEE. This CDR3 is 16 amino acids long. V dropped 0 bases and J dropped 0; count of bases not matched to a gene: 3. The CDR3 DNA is TGTGCCAGCAGCGTAGATAGGACAGGCTCCTACAATGAGCAGTTCTTC. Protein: CASSVDRTGSYNEQFF.

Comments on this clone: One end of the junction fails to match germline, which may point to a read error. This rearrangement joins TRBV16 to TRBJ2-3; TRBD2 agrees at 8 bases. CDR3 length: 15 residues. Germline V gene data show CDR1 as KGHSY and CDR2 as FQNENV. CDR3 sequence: CASSESRGATDTQYF. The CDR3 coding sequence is TGTGCCAGCAGCGAATCGCGGGGGGCCACAGATACGCAGTATTTT.

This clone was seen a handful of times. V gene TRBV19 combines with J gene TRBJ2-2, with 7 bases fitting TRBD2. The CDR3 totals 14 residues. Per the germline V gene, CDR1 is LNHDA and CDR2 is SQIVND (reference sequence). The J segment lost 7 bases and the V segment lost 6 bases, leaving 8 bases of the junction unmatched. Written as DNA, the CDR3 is TGTGCCAGTAGCCCGCGGGGGAGCGGCGGGGAGCTGTTTTTT. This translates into CASSPRGSGGELFF.

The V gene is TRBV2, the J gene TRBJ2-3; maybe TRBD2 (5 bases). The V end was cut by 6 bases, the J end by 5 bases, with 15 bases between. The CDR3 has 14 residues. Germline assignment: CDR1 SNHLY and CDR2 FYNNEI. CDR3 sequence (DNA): TGTGCCAGCAGCAACCTTGCGGGCGGAGATACGCAGTATTTT. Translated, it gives CASSNLAGGDTQYF.

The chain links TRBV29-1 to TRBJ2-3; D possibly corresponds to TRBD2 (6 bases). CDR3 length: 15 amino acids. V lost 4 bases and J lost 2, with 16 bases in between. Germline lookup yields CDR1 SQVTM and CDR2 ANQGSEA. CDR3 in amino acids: CSVVGLALATDTQYF. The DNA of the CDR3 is TGCAGCGTTGTCGGGCTAGCGCTAGCCACAGATACGCAGTATTTT.

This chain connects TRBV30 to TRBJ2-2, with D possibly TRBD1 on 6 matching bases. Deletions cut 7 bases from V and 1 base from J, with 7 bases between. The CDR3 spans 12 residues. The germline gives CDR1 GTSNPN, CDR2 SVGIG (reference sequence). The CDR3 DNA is TGTGCCTTACAGGGGAACACCGGGGAGCTGTTTTTT. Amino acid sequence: CALQGNTGELFF.

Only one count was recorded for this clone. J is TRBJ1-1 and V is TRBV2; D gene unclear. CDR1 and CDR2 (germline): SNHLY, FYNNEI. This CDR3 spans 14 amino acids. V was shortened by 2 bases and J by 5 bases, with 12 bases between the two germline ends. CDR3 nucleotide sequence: TGTGCCAGCAGTGAATACTCCCGGAAGACTGAAGCTTTCTTT. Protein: CASSEYSRKTEAFF. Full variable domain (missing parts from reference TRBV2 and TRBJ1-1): EPEVTQTPSHQVTQMGQEVILRCVPISNHLYFYWYRQILGQKVEFLVSFYNNEISEKSEIFDDQFSVERPDGSNFTLKIRSTKLEDSAMYFCASSEYSRKTEAFFGQGTRLTVV.